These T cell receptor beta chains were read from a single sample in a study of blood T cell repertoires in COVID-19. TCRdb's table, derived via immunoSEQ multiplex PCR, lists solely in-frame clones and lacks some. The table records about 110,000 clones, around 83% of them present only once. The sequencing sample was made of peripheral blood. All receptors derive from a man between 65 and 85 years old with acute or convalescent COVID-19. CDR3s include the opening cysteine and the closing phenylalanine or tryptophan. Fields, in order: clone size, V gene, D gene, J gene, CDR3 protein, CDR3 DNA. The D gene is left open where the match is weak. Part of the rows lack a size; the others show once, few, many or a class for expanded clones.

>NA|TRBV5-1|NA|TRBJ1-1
CASSLGSPVNTEAFF
TGCGCCAGCAGCTTGGGGTCCCCAGTGAACACTGAAGCTTTCTTT
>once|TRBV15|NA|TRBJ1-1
CATSSPREASVAEAFF
TGTGCCACCAGCAGTCCCCGGGAAGCTTCAGTAGCTGAAGCTTTCTTT
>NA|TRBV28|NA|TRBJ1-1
CASSSGTLRAFF
TGTGCCAGCAGTTCCGGGACATTGCGAGCTTTCTTT
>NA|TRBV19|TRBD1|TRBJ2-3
CTGTGENTQYF
TGTACCGGGACAGGGGAAAATACGCAGTATTTT
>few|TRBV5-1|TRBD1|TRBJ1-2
CASSSHSGTGEGAYTF
TGCGCCAGCAGCTCGCACTCGGGGACAGGGGAGGGTGCCTACACCTTC
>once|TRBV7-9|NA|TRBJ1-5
CASSFRQVSAFQPQHF
TGTGCCAGCAGCTTCCGACAGGTTTCGGCGTTTCAGCCCCAGCATTTT
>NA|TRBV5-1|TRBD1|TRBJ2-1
CASSLGDRADEQFF
TGCGCCAGCAGCTTGGGAGACAGGGCCGATGAGCAGTTCTTC
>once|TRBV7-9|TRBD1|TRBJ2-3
CASSRQGRTDTQYF
TGTGCCAGCAGCCGACAGGGCCGCACAGATACGCAGTATTTT
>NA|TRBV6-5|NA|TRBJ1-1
CASSVLQRNTEAFF
TGTGCCAGCAGCGTTTTACAACGGAACACTGAAGCTTTCTTT
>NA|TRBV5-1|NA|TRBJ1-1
CASSLSENGWAFF
TGCGCCAGCAGCCTCTCCGAAAACGGGTGGGCTTTCTTT
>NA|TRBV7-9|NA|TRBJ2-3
CASSPQRSASTDTQYF
TGTGCCAGCAGCCCCCAGCGGTCCGCTAGCACAGATACGCAGTATTTT
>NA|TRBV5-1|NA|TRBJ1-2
CASSSDTPLYGYTF
TGCGCCAGCAGCTCGGACACGCCTCTCTATGGCTACACCTTC
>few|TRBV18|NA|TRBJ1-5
CASSPLNTNQPQHF
TGTGCCAGCTCACCACTAAACACCAACCAGCCCCAGCATTTT
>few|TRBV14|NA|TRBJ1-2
CASSHITVDGYTF
TGTGCCAGCAGCCATATCACGGTCGATGGCTACACCTTC
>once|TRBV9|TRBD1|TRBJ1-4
CASSVQGANEKLFF
TGTGCCAGCAGCGTACAGGGGGCTAATGAAAAACTGTTTTTT
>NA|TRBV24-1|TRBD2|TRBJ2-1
CATSDPGGQGNEQFF
TGTGCCACCAGTGACCCGGGGGGGCAAGGGAATGAGCAGTTCTTC
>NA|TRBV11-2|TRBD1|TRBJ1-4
CASTQKGAGEKLFF
TGTGCCAGCACACAGAAGGGGGCAGGGGAAAAACTGTTTTTT
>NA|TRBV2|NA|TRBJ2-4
CASRVPDSTIAKNIQYF
TGTGCCAGCAGAGTCCCCGACAGTACGATAGCCAAAAACATTCAGTACTTC
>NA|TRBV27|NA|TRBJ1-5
CASSRRRNSNQPQHF
TGTGCCAGCAGTCGGCGGAGAAATAGCAATCAGCCCCAGCATTTT
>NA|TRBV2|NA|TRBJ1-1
CASSEQGRNAFF
TGTGCCAGCAGTGAACAGGGGCGGAATGCTTTCTTT
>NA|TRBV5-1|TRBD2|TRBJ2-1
CASSLGLAGWVTEQFF
TGCGCCAGCAGCCTAGGTCTAGCGGGGTGGGTCACTGAGCAGTTCTTC
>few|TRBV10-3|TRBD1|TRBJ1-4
CAISGTANEKLFF
TGTGCCATCAGCGGGACAGCAAATGAAAAACTGTTTTTT
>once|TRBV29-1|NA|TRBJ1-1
CSVDGGGLMNTEAFF
TGCAGCGTTGACGGCGGGGGCCTCATGAACACTGAAGCTTTCTTT
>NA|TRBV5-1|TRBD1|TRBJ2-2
CASSQGQGGSTGELFF
TGCGCCAGCAGCCAAGGACAGGGCGGTTCCACCGGGGAGCTGTTTTTT
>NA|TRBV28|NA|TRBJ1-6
CASRQGNSPLHF
TGTGCCAGCAGACAGGGTAATTCACCCCTCCACTTT
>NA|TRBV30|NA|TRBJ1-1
CAWSVERNTEAFF
TGTGCCTGGAGTGTCGAGAGAAACACTGAAGCTTTCTTT
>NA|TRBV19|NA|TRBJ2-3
CASKAYRNRLTDTQYF
TGTGCCAGTAAAGCGTACAGGAACAGGCTCACAGATACGCAGTATTTT
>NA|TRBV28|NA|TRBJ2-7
CASSSGTSSYEQYF
TGTGCCAGCAGTTCTGGGACATCTTCCTACGAGCAGTACTTC
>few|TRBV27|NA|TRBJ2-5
CASRDTRGPQETQYF
TGTGCCAGCCGAGATACGCGGGGGCCTCAAGAGACCCAGTACTTC
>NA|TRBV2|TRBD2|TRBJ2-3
CASSTGTSGVGTQYF
TGTGCCAGCAGTACTGGGACTAGCGGGGTGGGTACGCAGTATTTT
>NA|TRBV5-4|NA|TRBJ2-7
CASSSQGYEQYF
TGTGCCAGCAGCTCACAGGGCTACGAGCAGTACTTC
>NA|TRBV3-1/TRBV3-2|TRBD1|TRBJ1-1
CASSPRTGANTEAFF
TGTGCCAGCAGCCCCCGGACAGGAGCGAACACTGAAGCTTTCTTT
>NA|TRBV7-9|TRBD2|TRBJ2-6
CASSPTSGGANVLTF
TGTGCCAGCAGCCCGACTAGCGGGGGGGCCAACGTCCTGACTTTC
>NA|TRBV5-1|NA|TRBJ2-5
CASSAGNQETQYF
TGCGCCAGCAGCGCAGGCAACCAAGAGACCCAGTACTTC
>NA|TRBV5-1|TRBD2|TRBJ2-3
CASSLSRTAGRTDTQYF
TGCGCCAGCAGCTTGAGTCGCACAGCGGGGCGCACAGATACGCAGTATTTT
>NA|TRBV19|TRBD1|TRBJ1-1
CASSTGGTPEAFF
TGTGCCAGTAGTACAGGGGGGACACCTGAAGCTTTCTTT
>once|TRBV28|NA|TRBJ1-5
CASSLGVTGQGNQPQHF
TGTGCCAGCAGTTTAGGGGTCACGGGGCAGGGGAATCAGCCCCAGCATTTT
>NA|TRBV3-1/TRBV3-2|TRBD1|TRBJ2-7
CASSLTGQLSYEQYF
TGTGCCAGCAGCCTGACGGGACAGCTCTCCTACGAGCAGTACTTC
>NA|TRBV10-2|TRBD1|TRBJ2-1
CASRSGGVGNEQFF
TGCGCCAGCAGGTCAGGGGGAGTTGGCAATGAGCAGTTCTTC
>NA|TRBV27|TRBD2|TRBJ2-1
CASSSSGTSYNEQFF
TGTGCCAGCAGTTCTAGCGGTACATCCTACAATGAGCAGTTCTTC
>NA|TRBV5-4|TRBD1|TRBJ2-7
CASSPPGQGTYEQYF
TGTGCCAGCAGCCCCCCGGGACAGGGGACCTACGAGCAGTACTTC
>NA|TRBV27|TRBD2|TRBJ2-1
CASSSLGLAAPTYNEQFF
TGTGCCAGCAGTTCCTTGGGACTAGCGGCCCCCACCTACAATGAGCAGTTCTTC
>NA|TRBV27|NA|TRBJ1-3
CASSVGRGNTIYF
TGTGCCAGCAGTGTCGGTAGAGGAAACACCATATATTTT
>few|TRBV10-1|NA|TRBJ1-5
CASSDRVRNQPQHF
TGCGCCAGCAGTGACAGGGTGCGCAATCAGCCCCAGCATTTT
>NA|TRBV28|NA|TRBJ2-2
CASSSASLTGELFF
TGTGCCAGTTCATCCGCTAGCTTGACCGGGGAGCTGTTTTTT
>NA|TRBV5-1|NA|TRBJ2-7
CASSLGGLYEQYF
TGCGCCAGCAGCTTAGGAGGACTCTACGAGCAGTACTTC